These 23 T cell receptor beta chains came from one sample sequenced in a study of T cell responses to AZD1222 COVID-19 vaccine. Assay: immunoSEQ multiplex PCR; the TCRdb copy retains only in-frame clones and omits some. The sample holds more than 85,000 clones, 85% to 95% seen once. The sample in question was peripheral blood, obtained on day 0 of AZD1222 vaccination. These receptors came from an adult in good health.

This chain joins TRBV5-4 and TRBJ2-3; D is unresolved. Germline-derived CDR1 and CDR2 are SGHNT and YYREEE (reference sequence). V lost 0 bases, J lost 6 bases, and 17 bases lay in between. The CDR3 sequence is 16 residues long. CDR3 sequence (DNA): TGTGCCAGCAGCTTGGGAGCCAGTACGTTCTTGGATACGCAGTATTTT. This sequence encodes CASSLGASTFLDTQYF. The whole variable domain, filled in from reference TRBV5-4 and TRBJ2-3, reads ETGVTQSPTHLIKTRGQQVTLRCSSQSGHNTVSWYQQALGQGPQFIFQYYREEENGRGNFPPRFSGLQFPNYSSELNVNALELDDSALYLCASSLGASTFLDTQYFGPGTRLTVL.

This chain uses TRBV5-5 with TRBJ1-1, with a tentative D call TRBD1 (5 bases). The germline V gene has CDR1 SGHKS and CDR2 YYEKEE (reference sequence). V lost 6 bases, J lost 3 bases, and 12 bases lay in between. The CDR3 has 13 amino acids. CDR3 sequence: CASTWGRYTEAFF. As DNA, the CDR3 is TGTGCCAGCACCTGGGGCAGGTACACTGAAGCTTTCTTT.

V is TRBV12-3 or TRBV12-4 and J is TRBJ1-5; D remains unclear. V shed 7 bases and J shed 4 bases, with 11 bases lying between them. CDR3 size: 13 residues. CDR3 amino acids: CASTPHLNQPQHF. In DNA form, the CDR3 reads TGTGCCAGCACCCCCCACCTAAATCAGCCCCAGCATTTT.

The J gene is TRBJ2-5, the V gene TRBV2; a weak D match, TRBD2 (6 bases). This CDR3 has 12 amino acids. Germline values: CDR1 SNHLY, CDR2 FYNNEI. Trimming took 6 bases from V and 5 from J, leaving 10 bases between them. CDR3: CASRGDWETQYF. Here the CDR3 DNA reads TGTGCCAGCAGGGGGGACTGGGAGACCCAGTACTTC.

This clone was counted between two and nine times. The gene calls are TRBV12-3 or TRBV12-4 and TRBJ1-1, with TRBD1 as a possible D gene (6 bases). CDR3 length: 13 residues. V lost 6 bases to trimming and J lost 5 bases, with 13 bases between them. This CDR3 is CASSQGRGTEAFF. CDR3 in DNA: TGTGCCAGCAGCCAGGGGAGGGGAACTGAAGCTTTCTTT.

The chain joins TRBV5-5 to TRBJ1-1, with 7 bases that match TRBD1. CDR1 and CDR2 from the germline V gene are SGHKS and YYEKEE (reference sequence). The CDR3 consists of 15 residues. Trimming at V came to 2 bases and at J to 0 bases, leaving 4 bases not matched to a gene. CDR3 bases: TGTGCCAGCAGCTTACAGACAGGGCTGAACACTGAAGCTTTCTTT. Its translation: CASSLQTGLNTEAFF.

The V and J genes are TRBV6-5 and TRBJ2-1; D unresolved. CDR3 size: 13 residues. V lost 5 bases and J lost 9, with 14 bases in between. Per the germline V gene, CDR1 is MNHEY and CDR2 is SVGAGI. The CDR3 DNA is TGTGCCAGCAGTCGCACCTCTTCCGCTGAGCAGTTCTTC. As protein: CASSRTSSAEQFF.

The sample holds one count of this clone. The chain uses TRBV5-1 and TRBJ2-1; D ambiguous. Looked up from germline, CDR1 is SGHRS and CDR2 is YFSETQ. The CDR3 has 13 amino acids. Trimming cost V 0 bases and J 5 bases, with 6 bases left between them. In DNA form, the CDR3 reads TGCGCCAGCAGCTTGGAGGCCAACAATGAGCAGTTCTTC. This sequence encodes CASSLEANNEQFF.

The J gene is TRBJ1-4, the V gene TRBV5-6; D is uncertain. CDR3 length equals 14 residues. Trimming pared 0 bases from V and 8 bases from J, leaving 11 bases between. Germline V gene data show CDR1 as SGHDT and CDR2 as YYEEEE. DNA of the CDR3: TGTGCCAGCAGCTTGGTCCCGGAAGGGGAAAAACTGTTTTTT. Its protein product is CASSLVPEGEKLFF. Complete variable domain (other parts from reference TRBV5-6 and TRBJ1-4): DAGVTQSPTHLIKTRGQQVTLRCSPKSGHDTVSWYQQALGQGPQFIFQYYEEEERQRGNFPDRFSGHQFPNYSSELNVNALLLGDSALYLCASSLVPEGEKLFFGSGTQLSVL.

The J gene is TRBJ2-3, the V gene TRBV9; D unclear. Germline V CDR1 and CDR2: SGDLS, YYNGEE. This CDR3 has 13 residues. V lost 2 bases and J lost 2, with 6 bases in between. CDR3 amino acids: CASSVDHTDTQYF. CDR3 bases: TGTGCCAGCAGCGTGGATCACACAGATACGCAGTATTTT.

The chain has TRBV3-1 (or the pseudogene TRBV3-2) and TRBJ1-2; D gene ambiguous. Germline V CDR1 and CDR2: LGHDT, YNNKEL (reference sequence). This CDR3 is 13 amino acids long. The V end lost 1 base, the J end lost 6 bases, and 9 bases lay between the germline ends. CDR3 in amino acids: CASSQVESHGYTF. CDR3 nucleotide sequence: TGTGCCAGCAGCCAAGTGGAAAGCCATGGCTACACCTTC.

V and J are TRBV5-1 and TRBJ1-2; maybe TRBD1 (6 bases). The CDR3 has 14 residues. V shed 3 bases and J shed 6 bases, with 15 bases lying between them. The germline V gene has CDR1 SGHRS and CDR2 YFSETQ. CDR3 nucleotide sequence: TGCGCCAGCAGCTCGAATCCAGGGGTGGATGGCTACACCTTC. Amino acids: CASSSNPGVDGYTF.

The gene calls are TRBV28 and TRBJ1-5; TRBD1 is a possible D gene (5 bases). Germline V CDR1 and CDR2: MDHEN, SYDVKM. The CDR3 has 14 residues. V shed 5 bases and J shed 7 bases, with 15 bases lying between them. The CDR3, as DNA: TGTGCCAGCAGTACTGCAGGGCCGAGGCAGCCCCAGCATTTT. Translated, it gives CASSTAGPRQPQHF. The full variable domain, rest sourced from reference TRBV28 and TRBJ1-5, is DVKVTQSSRYLVKRTGEKVFLECVQDMDHENMFWYRQDPGLGLRLIYFSYDVKMKEKGDIPEGYSVSREKKERFSLILESASTNQTSMYLCASSTAGPRQPQHFGDGTRLSIL.

The rearrangement links TRBV24-1 to TRBJ2-3; 10 bases line up with TRBD2. This CDR3 spans 16 amino acids. Germline CDR1 and CDR2: KGHDR and SFDVKD. With 3 bases clipped from V and 0 bases from J, the junction kept 2 bases outside the gene matches. The CDR3 nucleotides are TGTGCCACCAGTGATCCGACTAGCGGGAGCACAGATACGCAGTATTTT. Its translation is CATSDPTSGSTDTQYF.

This chain uses TRBV3-1 (or the pseudogene TRBV3-2) with TRBJ1-1; TRBD1 is a possible D gene (5 bases). Between the trimmed V and J ends, which lost 5 bases and 6 bases, there was a span of 13 bases. The CDR3 length is 13 residues. The germline V gene encodes CDR1 LGHDT and CDR2 YNNKEL (reference sequence). The CDR3 nucleotides are TGTGCCAGCAGCAATGCCAGAGGGGCTGAAGCTTTCTTT. Encoded protein: CASSNARGAEAFF.

The CDR3 reads CASSFGLAGGYEQYF. The CDR3 nucleotides are TGTGCCAGCAGCTTTGGACTAGCGGGAGGCTACGAGCAGTACTTC. The rearrangement joins TRBV13 to TRBJ2-7; 14 nucleotides agree with TRBD2. Germline CDR1 and CDR2: PRHDT and FYEKMQ (reference sequence). The CDR3 has 15 amino acids. The V gene end was trimmed by 3 bases and the J gene end by 3 bases; junction bases not matched to a gene: 1.

This sequence joins TRBV21-1 and TRBJ2-3. TRBV21-1 is termed a pseudogene. There are 15 residues in the CDR3. The CDR3 DNA reads TGTGCCAGCACCGGAGACGGTGGGGTCGCAGATACGCAGTATTTT. As protein: CASTGDGGVADTQYF.

The V gene is TRBV2, the J gene TRBJ1-5; D is uncertain. V lost 4 bases and J lost 6, with 10 bases in between. Germline CDR1 and CDR2: SNHLY and FYNNEI. This CDR3 comprises 13 residues. CDR3 loop: CASSGGKSQPQHF. In DNA, the CDR3 is TGTGCCAGCAGTGGGGGTAAAAGTCAGCCCCAGCATTTT.

The table lists this clone with a count of one. The V gene is TRBV6-5, the J gene TRBJ1-1, with D possibly being TRBD1 (5 bases). Germline V gene data show CDR1 as MNHEY and CDR2 as SVGAGI. The V gene lost 6 bases and the J gene lost 3 bases, with 17 bases spanning the gap. This CDR3 spans 15 amino acids. The CDR3: CASRMGRGPDTEAFF. The CDR3 DNA reads as TGTGCCAGCAGAATGGGACGCGGGCCGGACACTGAAGCTTTCTTT.

This rearrangement joins TRBV11-3 to TRBJ2-7, with 7 nucleotides matching TRBD1. Germline V gives CDR1 SGHNT, CDR2 YENEEA. V was pared by 5 bases and J by 2 bases, with 3 bases of the junction left unmatched. This CDR3 contains 13 residues. The CDR3 DNA sequence: TGTGCCAGCAGCCGACAGGGACCCTACGAGCAGTACTTC. It translates to CASSRQGPYEQYF.

This clone has a single count. This chain uses TRBV19 with TRBJ1-2; possible D gene TRBD1, 5 bases. Trimming stripped 7 bases from V and 7 bases from J, with 19 bases between. Germline lookup yields CDR1 LNHDA and CDR2 SQIVND (reference sequence). The CDR3 runs 14 residues. The CDR3 protein is CASTLDTQPGGYTF. The CDR3, as DNA: TGTGCCAGTACTTTGGACACGCAGCCTGGTGGCTACACCTTC.

The chain carries TRBV3-1 (or the pseudogene TRBV3-2) and TRBJ2-5; 8 bases are a match to TRBD2. Germline CDR1 is LGHDT and CDR2 is YNNKEL (reference sequence). J lost 1 base, V lost 3 bases, and 4 bases had no gene match. This CDR3 is 15 amino acids long. DNA for the CDR3: TGTGCCAGCAGCCACGCGGGGGGCCCCCAAGAGACCCAGTACTTC. Translating gives CASSHAGGPQETQYF.

The chain has TRBV18 and TRBJ1-1; a possible D gene is TRBD1 (5 bases). This CDR3 comprises 13 residues. The germline gives CDR1 KGHSH, CDR2 LQKENI. V was trimmed by 3 bases and J by 0 bases, leaving 5 bases between them. The CDR3 spells CASSPDMNTEAFF. For the CDR3, the DNA is TGTGCCAGCTCACCGGACATGAACACTGAAGCTTTCTTT. Full variable domain (outside the CDR3, taken from reference TRBV18 and TRBJ1-1): NAGVMQNPRHLVRRRGQEARLRCSPMKGHSHVYWYRQLPEEGLKFMVYLQKENIIDESGMPKERFSAEFPKEGPSILRIQQVVRGDSAAYFCASSPDMNTEAFFGQGTRLTVV.